The clone carrying this TCR beta chain came up once. This sample is drawn from a study of blood T cell repertoires in COVID-19. Study overall: COVID-19 samples from acute and convalescent phases originated in the United States, Italy and Spain.

This CDR3 has 16 amino acids. Germline loops: CDR1 ENHRY, CDR2 SYGVKD. V was cut by 0 bases and J by 1 base, with 12 bases left in between. Clones were sequenced by immunoSEQ multiplex PCR, and TCRdb holds only the in-frame ones, with some missing. The sample holds over 110,000 clones, approximately 80% seen once. The sequence was obtained from a man aged 50-59 years in a cohort exposed to, infected with or recovered from COVID-19 (not recorded which). Sequencing was carried out using PBMCs or T cells enriched from blood (not recorded which). J is TRBJ1-2 and V is TRBV10-3; D is unclear. The CDR3: CAISESEERYNYGYTF. The DNA of the CDR3 is TGTGCCATCAGTGAGTCAGAGGAGCGATATAACTATGGCTACACCTTC.